These 9 T cell receptor beta chains were sequenced from one sample in a study of blood T cell repertoires in COVID-19. Sequenced by immunoSEQ multiplex PCR; TCRdb stores in-frame clones only, minus some. Counted here are 70,000 to 85,000 clones, approximately 82% occurring once; the ten biggest clones make up around two fifths. Material: peripheral blood. The source is an elderly man with active or convalescent COVID-19.

This chain joins TRBV7-2 and TRBJ2-1, with 9 positions matching TRBD2. Germline V gives CDR1 SGHTA, CDR2 FQGNSA. This CDR3 comprises 15 residues. V lost 1 base to trimming and J lost 8 bases; unmatched junction nucleotides: 6. CDR3 in DNA: TGTGCCAGCAGCTTAGGGATAGCGGGAGTCCATGAGCAGTTCTTC. The encoded protein is CASSLGIAGVHEQFF.

In this sample, this clone turned up once. The rearrangement uses TRBV29-1 and TRBJ1-4, with TRBD1 identical over 11 bases. The V gene end was trimmed by 4 bases and the J gene end by 5 bases; junction bases not matched to a gene: 3. CDR1 and CDR2 from the germline V gene are SQVTM and ANQGSEA. The CDR3 is 14 amino acids. This CDR3 is CSVVGTGGNEKLFF. The CDR3 region has the DNA TGCAGCGTTGTAGGGACAGGGGGAAATGAAAAACTGTTTTTT.

V and J are TRBV18 and TRBJ1-1; unclear D gene. Deletions cut 3 bases from V and 1 base from J, with 12 bases between. This CDR3 contains 15 residues. Germline V gives CDR1 KGHSH, CDR2 LQKENI. For the CDR3, the DNA is TGTGCCAGCTCACCCTTTGGGTCGGGGAACACTGAAGCTTTCTTT. Translation: CASSPFGSGNTEAFF. Drawing the rest from reference TRBV18 and TRBJ1-1, the complete variable domain is NAGVMQNPRHLVRRRGQEARLRCSPMKGHSHVYWYRQLPEEGLKFMVYLQKENIIDESGMPKERFSAEFPKEGPSILRIQQVVRGDSAAYFCASSPFGSGNTEAFFGQGTRLTVV.

This chain links TRBV3-1 (or the pseudogene TRBV3-2) with TRBJ2-7; perhaps TRBD2 as D (5 bases). Germline lookup yields CDR1 LGHDT and CDR2 YNNKEL (reference sequence). Trimming shortened V by 4 bases and J by 3 bases, and 13 bases separated the two germline ends. This CDR3 has 14 residues. The CDR3 reads CASSRAEALYEQYF. CDR3 nucleotides: TGTGCCAGCAGCCGAGCGGAGGCTCTCTACGAGCAGTACTTC.

The chain recombines TRBV5-6 with TRBJ2-7; TRBD2 agrees at 12 bases. This CDR3 has 16 residues. J was trimmed by 1 base and V by 4 bases; bases with no gene match: 6. Germline assignment: CDR1 SGHDT and CDR2 YYEEEE. DNA of the CDR3: TGTGCCAGCAGCGTCCTACTAGCGGGAGGATCCTACGAGCAGTACTTC. Translation: CASSVLLAGGSYEQYF.

The chain carries TRBV30 and TRBJ1-2; D remains unclear. CDR1 is GTSNPN, CDR2 SVGIG, per germline (reference sequence). Trimming left V 2 bases short and J 4 bases short, with 8 bases between. The CDR3 sequence is 12 residues long. CDR3 in DNA: TGTGCCTGGAGTATTACAGCCTATGGCTACACCTTC. Protein product: CAWSITAYGYTF.

The chain joins TRBV6-5 to TRBJ2-5; a weak D match, TRBD2 (6 bases). Between the trimmed V and J ends, which lost 5 bases and 3 bases, there was a span of 13 bases. Germline CDR1 reads MNHEY; CDR2 reads SVGAGI. CDR3 length: 14 amino acids. The CDR3 DNA sequence: TGTGCCAGCAGTACGGGACTCCAAAAAGAGACCCAGTACTTC. It specifies CASSTGLQKETQYF.

The chain has TRBV7-3 and TRBJ1-6, with D perhaps TRBD1 (6 bases). Trimming pared 3 bases from V and 9 bases from J, leaving 21 bases between. Germline V CDR1 and CDR2: SGHTA, FQGTGA. The CDR3 has 17 amino acids. The CDR3 reads CASSLAGGGRDSSPLHF. The DNA of the CDR3 is TGTGCCAGCAGCTTGGCGGGCGGGGGGCGCGATAGTTCACCCCTCCACTTT.

The chain links TRBV6-6 to TRBJ1-4, with D perhaps TRBD1 (5 bases). Trimming took off 3 bases at V and 6 bases at J, with 14 bases between the two ends. The germline CDR1 and CDR2 sequences are MNHNY and SVGAGI (reference sequence). The CDR3 length is 15 residues. The CDR3 sequence is CASSYQGGDYEKLFF. CDR3 coding DNA: TGTGCCAGCAGTTATCAGGGAGGGGATTATGAAAAACTGTTTTTT.